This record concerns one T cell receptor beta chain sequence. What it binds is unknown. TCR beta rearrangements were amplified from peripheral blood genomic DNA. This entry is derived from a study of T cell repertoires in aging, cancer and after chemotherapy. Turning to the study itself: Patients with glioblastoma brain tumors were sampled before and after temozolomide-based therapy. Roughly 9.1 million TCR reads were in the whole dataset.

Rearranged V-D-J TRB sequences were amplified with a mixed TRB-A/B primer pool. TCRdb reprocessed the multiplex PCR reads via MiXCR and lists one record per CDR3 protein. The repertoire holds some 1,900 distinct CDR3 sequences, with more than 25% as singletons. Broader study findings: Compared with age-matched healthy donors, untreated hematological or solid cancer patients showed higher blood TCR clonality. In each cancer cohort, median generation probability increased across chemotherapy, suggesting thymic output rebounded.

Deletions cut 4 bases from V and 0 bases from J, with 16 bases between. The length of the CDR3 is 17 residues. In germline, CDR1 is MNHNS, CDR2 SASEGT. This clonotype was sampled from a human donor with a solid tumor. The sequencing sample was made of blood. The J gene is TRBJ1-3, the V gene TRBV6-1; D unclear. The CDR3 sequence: CASSVGRTADSGNTIYF. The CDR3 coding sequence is TGTGCCAGCAGTGTTGGCCGGACCGCCGACTCTGGAAACACCATATATTTT.